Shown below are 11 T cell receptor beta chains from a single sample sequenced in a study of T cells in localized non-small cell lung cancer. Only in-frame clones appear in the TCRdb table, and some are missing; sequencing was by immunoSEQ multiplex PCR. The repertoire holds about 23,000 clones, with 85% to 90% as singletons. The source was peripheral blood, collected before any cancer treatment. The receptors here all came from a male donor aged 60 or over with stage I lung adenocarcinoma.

The CDR3 bases are TGTGCCAGCAGCTTAGTCGACGGGTCCTACGAGCAGTACTTC. Translated: CASSLVDGSYEQYF. The V and J genes are TRBV7-2 and TRBJ2-7; the D is unclear. V was shortened by 1 base and J by 1 base, with 8 bases between the two germline ends. CDR1 and CDR2 (germline): SGHTA, FQGNSA. CDR3 length equals 14 residues. The full variable domain, with the rest looked up from reference TRBV7-2 and TRBJ2-7, is GAGVSQSPSNKVTEKGKDVELRCDPISGHTALYWYRQSLGQGLEFLIYFQGNSAPDKSGLPSDRFSAERTGGSVSTLTIQRTQQEDSAVYLCASSLVDGSYEQYFGPGTRLTVT.

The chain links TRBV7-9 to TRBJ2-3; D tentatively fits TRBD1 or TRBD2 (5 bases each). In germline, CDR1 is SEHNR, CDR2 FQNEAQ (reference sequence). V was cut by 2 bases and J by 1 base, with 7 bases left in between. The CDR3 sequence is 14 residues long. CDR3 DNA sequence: TGTGCCAGCAGCTTAAGGGACGGCACAGATACGCAGTATTTT. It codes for CASSLRDGTDTQYF.

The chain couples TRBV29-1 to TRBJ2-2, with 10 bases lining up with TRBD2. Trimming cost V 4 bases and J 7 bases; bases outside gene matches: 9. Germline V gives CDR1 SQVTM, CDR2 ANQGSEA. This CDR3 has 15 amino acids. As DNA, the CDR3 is TGCAGCGTTGTAGGTCTAGCGGGAGAGAGCGGGGAGCTGTTTTTT. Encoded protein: CSVVGLAGESGELFF.

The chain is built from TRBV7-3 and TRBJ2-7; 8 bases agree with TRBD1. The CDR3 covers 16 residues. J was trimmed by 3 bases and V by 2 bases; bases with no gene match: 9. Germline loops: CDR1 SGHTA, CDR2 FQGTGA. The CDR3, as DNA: TGTGCCAGCAGCTTATCCTCCGGGACAGGAAACTACGAGCAGTACTTC. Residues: CASSLSSGTGNYEQYF.

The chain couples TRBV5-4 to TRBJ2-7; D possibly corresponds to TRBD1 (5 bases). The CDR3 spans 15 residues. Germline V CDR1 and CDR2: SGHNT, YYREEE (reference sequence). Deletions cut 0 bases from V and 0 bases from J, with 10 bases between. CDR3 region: CASSLGQGSSYEQYF. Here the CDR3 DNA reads TGTGCCAGCAGCTTGGGGCAGGGCAGCTCCTACGAGCAGTACTTC.

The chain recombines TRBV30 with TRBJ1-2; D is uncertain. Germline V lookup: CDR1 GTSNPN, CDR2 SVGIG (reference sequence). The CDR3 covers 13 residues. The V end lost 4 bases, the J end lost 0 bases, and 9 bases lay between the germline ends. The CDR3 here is CAWNIQSNYGYTF. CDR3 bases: TGTGCCTGGAATATCCAGTCTAACTATGGCTACACCTTC. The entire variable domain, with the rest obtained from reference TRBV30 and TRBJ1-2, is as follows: SQTIHQWPATLVQPVGSPLSLECTVEGTSNPNLYWYRQAAGRGLQLLFYSVGIGQISSEVPQNLSASRPQDRQFILSSKKLLLSDSGFYLCAWNIQSNYGYTFGSGTRLTVV.

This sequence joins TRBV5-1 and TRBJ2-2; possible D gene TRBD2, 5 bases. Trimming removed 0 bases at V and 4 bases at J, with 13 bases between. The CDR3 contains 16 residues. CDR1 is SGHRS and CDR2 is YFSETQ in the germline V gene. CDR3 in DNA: TGCGCCAGCAGCTTGGGGGAGTCGCTCATCACCGGGGAGCTGTTTTTT. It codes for CASSLGESLITGELFF. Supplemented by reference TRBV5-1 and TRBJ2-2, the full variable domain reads KAGVTQTPRYLIKTRGQQVTLSCSPISGHRSVSWYQQTPGQGLQFLFEYFSETQRNKGNFPGRFSGRQFSNSRSEMNVSTLELGDSALYLCASSLGESLITGELFFGEGSRLTVL.

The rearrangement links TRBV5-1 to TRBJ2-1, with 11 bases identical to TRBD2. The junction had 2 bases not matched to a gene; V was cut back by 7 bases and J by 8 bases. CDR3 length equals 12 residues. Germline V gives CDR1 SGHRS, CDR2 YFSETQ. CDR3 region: CASRLAGHEQFF. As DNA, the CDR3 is TGCGCCAGCCGACTAGCGGGGCATGAGCAGTTCTTC.

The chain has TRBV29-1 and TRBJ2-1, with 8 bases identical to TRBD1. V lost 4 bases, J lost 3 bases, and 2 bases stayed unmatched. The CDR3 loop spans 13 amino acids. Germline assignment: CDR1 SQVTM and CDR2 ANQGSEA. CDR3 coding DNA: TGCAGCGTTGCTACAGGGGGCTACAATGAGCAGTTCTTC. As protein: CSVATGGYNEQFF.

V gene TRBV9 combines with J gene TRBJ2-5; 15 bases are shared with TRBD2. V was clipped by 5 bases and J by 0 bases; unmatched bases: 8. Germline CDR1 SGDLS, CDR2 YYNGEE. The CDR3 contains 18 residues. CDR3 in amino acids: CASSRGLAGGTYQETQYF. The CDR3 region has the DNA TGTGCCAGCAGTAGAGGACTAGCGGGAGGGACGTACCAAGAGACCCAGTACTTC. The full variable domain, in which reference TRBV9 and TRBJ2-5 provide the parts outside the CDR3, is DSGVTQTPKHLITATGQRVTLRCSPRSGDLSVYWYQQSLDQGLQFLIQYYNGEERAKGNILERFSAQQFPDLHSELNLSSLELGDSALYFCASSRGLAGGTYQETQYFGPGTRLLVL.

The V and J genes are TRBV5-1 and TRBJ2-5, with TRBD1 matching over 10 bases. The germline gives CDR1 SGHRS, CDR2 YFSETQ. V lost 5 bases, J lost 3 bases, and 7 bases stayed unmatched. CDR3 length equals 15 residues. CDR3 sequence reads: CASSSDGTGEETQYF. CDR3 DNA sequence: TGCGCCAGCAGTTCTGACGGGACAGGGGAAGAGACCCAGTACTTC. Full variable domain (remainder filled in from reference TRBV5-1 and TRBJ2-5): KAGVTQTPRYLIKTRGQQVTLSCSPISGHRSVSWYQQTPGQGLQFLFEYFSETQRNKGNFPGRFSGRQFSNSRSEMNVSTLELGDSALYLCASSSDGTGEETQYFGPGTRLLVL.